This TCR beta chain was profiled in a study of cytomegalovirus exposure and HLA in healthy donors. Study background: Genotyping of more than 300 donors showed that around 81% belonged to the Caucasian-associated ancestry cluster.

V was clipped by 5 bases and J by 6 bases; unmatched bases: 12. Germline CDR1 reads LGHNT; CDR2 reads FRNRAP. This CDR3 comprises 15 residues. Primers included in the PCR were 60 Vbeta and 13 Jbeta primers. Using immunoSEQ multiplex PCR, the repertoire was profiled, and TCRdb retains in-frame clones only, with some absent. This specimen shows around 31,000 clones; the ten leading clones hold around 4.5%. This receptor was obtained from a female donor in good health and CMV-seronegative. What was sequenced was PBMCs. V usage is TRBV12-5 and J usage is TRBJ1-2, with 7 positions matching TRBD1. This CDR3 is CASGPGDSRGDGYTF. The CDR3 region has the DNA TGTGCTAGTGGTCCGGGGGACAGCCGAGGGGATGGCTACACCTTC.